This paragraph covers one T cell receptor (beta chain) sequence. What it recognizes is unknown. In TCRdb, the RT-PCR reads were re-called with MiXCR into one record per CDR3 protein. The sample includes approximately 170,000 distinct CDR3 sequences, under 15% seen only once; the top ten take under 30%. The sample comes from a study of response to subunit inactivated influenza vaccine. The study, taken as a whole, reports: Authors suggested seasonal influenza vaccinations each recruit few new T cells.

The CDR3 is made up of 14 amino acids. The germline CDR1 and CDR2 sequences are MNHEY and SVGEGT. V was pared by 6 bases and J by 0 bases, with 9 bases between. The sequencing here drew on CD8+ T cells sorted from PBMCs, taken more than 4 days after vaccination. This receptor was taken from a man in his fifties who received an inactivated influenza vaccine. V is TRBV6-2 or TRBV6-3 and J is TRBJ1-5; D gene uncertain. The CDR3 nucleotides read TGTGCCAGCAGCGCGCGGTATAGCAATCAGCCCCAGCATTTT. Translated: CASSARYSNQPQHF.